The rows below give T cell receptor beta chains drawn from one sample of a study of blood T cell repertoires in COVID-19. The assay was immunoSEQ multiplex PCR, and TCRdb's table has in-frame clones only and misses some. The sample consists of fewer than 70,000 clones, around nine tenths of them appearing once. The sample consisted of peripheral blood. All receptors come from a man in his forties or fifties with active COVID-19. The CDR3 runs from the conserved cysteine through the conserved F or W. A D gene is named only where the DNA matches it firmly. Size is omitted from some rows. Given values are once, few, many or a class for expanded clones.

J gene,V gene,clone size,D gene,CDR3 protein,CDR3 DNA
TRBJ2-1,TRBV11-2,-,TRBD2,CASRLAGGDEQFF,TGTGCCAGCAGACTAGCGGGAGGGGATGAGCAGTTCTTC
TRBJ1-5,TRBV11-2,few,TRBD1,CASSKGQGSNQPQHF,TGTGCCAGCAGCAAGGGACAGGGTAGCAATCAGCCCCAGCATTTT
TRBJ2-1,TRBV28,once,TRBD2,CASSIAGGGYNEQFF,TGTGCCAGCAGTATAGCGGGAGGGGGCTACAATGAGCAGTTCTTC
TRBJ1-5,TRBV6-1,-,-,CASSEPDGLGGNQPQHF,TGTGCCAGCAGTGAACCGGACGGACTTGGGGGCAATCAGCCCCAGCATTTT
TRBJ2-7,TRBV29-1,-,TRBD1,CSVRQGASYEQYF,TGCAGCGTAAGACAGGGGGCCTCCTACGAGCAGTACTTC
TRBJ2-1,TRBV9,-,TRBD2,CASSVRSGREYNEQFF,TGTGCCAGCAGCGTACGTAGCGGGAGGGAGTACAATGAGCAGTTCTTC
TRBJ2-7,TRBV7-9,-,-,CASSSRDFRWNF,TGTGCCAGCAGCTCGAGGGACTTTCGCTGGAACTTC
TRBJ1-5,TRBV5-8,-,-,CASSLEGGVSNQPQHF,TGTGCCAGCAGCTTGGAAGGAGGAGTTAGCAATCAGCCCCAGCATTTT
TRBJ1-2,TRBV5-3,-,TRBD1,CARSVGTEGVSGYTF,TGTGCCAGAAGCGTCGGGACAGAGGGAGTCAGTGGCTACACCTTC
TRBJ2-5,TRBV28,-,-,CASSLPPETQYF,TGTGCCAGCAGTTTACCCCCGGAGACCCAGTACTTC
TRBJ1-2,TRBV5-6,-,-,CASSSLDIYGYTF,TGTGCCAGCAGCTCACTGGACATCTATGGCTACACCTTC
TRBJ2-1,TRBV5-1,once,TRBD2,CASSFRAGILNEQFF,TGCGCCAGCAGCTTCCGAGCGGGAATACTGAATGAGCAGTTCTTC
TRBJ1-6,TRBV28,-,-,CASTTGLSALHF,TGTGCCAGCACCACGGGCCTTAGCGCCCTCCACTTT
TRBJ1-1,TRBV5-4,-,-,CASSTGQNTEAFF,TGTGCCAGCAGCACGGGACAGAACACTGAAGCTTTCTTT
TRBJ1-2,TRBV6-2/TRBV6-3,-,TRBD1,CASSYSRTGGGYGYTF,TGTGCCAGCAGTTACTCGCGGACAGGGGGCGGCTATGGCTACACCTTC
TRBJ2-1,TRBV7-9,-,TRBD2,CASRSPGLAGVRFYNEQFF,TGTGCCAGCAGAAGTCCGGGACTAGCGGGAGTACGGTTCTACAATGAGCAGTTCTTC
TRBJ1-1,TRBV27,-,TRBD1,CASSLWTGGNTEAFF,TGTGCCAGCAGTTTATGGACAGGGGGTAACACTGAAGCTTTCTTT
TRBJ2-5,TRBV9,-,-,CASSPHGETQYF,TGTGCCAGCAGCCCCCACGGGGAGACCCAGTACTTC
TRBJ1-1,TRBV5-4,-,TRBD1,CASSHDRAGTEAFF,TGTGCCAGCAGCCACGACAGGGCTGGCACTGAAGCTTTCTTT
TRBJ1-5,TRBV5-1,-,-,CASSSGTGGQPQHF,TGCGCCAGCAGCTCGGGAACGGGGGGTCAGCCCCAGCATTTT
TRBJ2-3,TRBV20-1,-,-,CSASDSVTQYF,TGCAGTGCTTCGGACTCCGTCACGCAGTATTTT
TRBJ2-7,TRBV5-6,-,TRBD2,CASSLGSGEFYYEQYF,TGTGCCAGCAGCTTGGGTAGCGGGGAGTTCTACTACGAGCAGTACTTC
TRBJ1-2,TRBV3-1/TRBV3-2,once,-,CASSTRQIYYGYTF,TGTGCCAGCAGCACACGACAGATCTACTATGGCTACACCTTC
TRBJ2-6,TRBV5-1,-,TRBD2,CASSLLAGFISGANVLTF,TGCGCCAGCAGCTTACTAGCGGGATTCATCTCTGGGGCCAACGTCCTGACTTTC
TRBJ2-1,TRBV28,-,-,CASSTTSYNEQFF,TGTGCCAGCAGCACTACCTCCTACAATGAGCAGTTCTTC
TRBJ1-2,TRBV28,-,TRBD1,CAIQPGQKRGYTF,TGTGCCATCCAACCGGGACAGAAGAGAGGCTACACCTTC
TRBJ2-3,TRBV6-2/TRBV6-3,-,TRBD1,CASSGRGLGTDTQYF,TGTGCCAGCAGTGGCAGGGGGCTCGGCACAGATACGCAGTATTTT
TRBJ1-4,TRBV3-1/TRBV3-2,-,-,CASSPSPNFGGTIEKLFF,TGTGCCAGCAGCCCAAGCCCCAATTTTGGGGGGACGATTGAAAAACTGTTTTTT